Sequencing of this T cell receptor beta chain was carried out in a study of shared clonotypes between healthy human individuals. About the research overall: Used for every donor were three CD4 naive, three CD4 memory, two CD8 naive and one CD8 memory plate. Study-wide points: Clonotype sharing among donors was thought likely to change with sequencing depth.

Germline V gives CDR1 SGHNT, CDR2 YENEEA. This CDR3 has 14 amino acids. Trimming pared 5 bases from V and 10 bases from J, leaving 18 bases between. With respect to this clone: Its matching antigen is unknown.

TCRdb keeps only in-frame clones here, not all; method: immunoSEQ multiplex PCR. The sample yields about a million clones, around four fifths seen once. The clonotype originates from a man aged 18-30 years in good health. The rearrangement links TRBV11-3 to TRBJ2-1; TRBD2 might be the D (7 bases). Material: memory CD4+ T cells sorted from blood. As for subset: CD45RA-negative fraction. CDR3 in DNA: TGTGCCAGCAGCCAAGGGGGGGACCTGAGGGAGCAGTTCTTC. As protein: CASSQGGDLREQFF.